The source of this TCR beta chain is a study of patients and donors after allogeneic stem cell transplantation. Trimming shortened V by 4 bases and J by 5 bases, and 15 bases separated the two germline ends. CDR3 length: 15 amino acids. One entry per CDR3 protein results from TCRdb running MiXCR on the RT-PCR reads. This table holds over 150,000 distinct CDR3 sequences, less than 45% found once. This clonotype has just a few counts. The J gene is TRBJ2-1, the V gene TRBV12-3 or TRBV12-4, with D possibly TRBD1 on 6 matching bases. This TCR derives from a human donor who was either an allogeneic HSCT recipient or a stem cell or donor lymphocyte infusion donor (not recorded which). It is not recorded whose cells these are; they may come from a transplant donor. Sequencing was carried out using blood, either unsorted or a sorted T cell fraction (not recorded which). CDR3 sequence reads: CASSYHGTRHNEQFF. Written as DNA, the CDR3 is TGTGCCAGCAGTTACCACGGGACAAGGCACAATGAGCAGTTCTTC.